The source of this T cell receptor (beta chain) is a study of blood T cell repertoires in COVID-19 (TCRdb year 2020). A note on the overall study: Samples covering the acute and convalescent phases of COVID-19 were provided by collaborators in the United States, Italy and Spain. The prospective study material was composed of cDNA or gDNA derived from T cells, B-cell-depleted T cells, or PBMCs. Subjects who had been exposed to COVID-19, were actively infected with it, or had recovered from it provided the deeply sampled blood TCRbeta repertoires that made up the dataset. The repertoires were made available in a free public database intended to serve as a resource for research on the immune response to SARS-CoV-2. Samples were obtained from the ongoing ImmuneRACE study (first 160 participants) and from over 1,000 subjects provided by 6 global collaborators. A de-identified subject ID, COVID-19 status, age in years and sex were almost always included in the sample metadata. HLA class I and class II types, where available, came from metadata supplied by the sample provider rather than from assay-based typing. What the authors observed across the whole study: The amount of clinical and demographic metadata varied by source and participant and was provided uncurated.

With regard to this clone: It has no known antigen specificity. No base qualities exist here, and no much larger clone lies one base off it.

Its CDR3 holds 15 amino acids, cysteine through phenylalanine. Only the CDR3 region is kept as DNA, spanning 45 bases read in frame from base 1. Reading the germline V gene (reference sequence) gives CDR1 LNHDA and CDR2 SQIVND. V sheds 9 bases and J sheds 0 bases, leaving 15 bases between their ends. The immunoSEQ Assay, a bias-controlled multiplex PCR, was used to amplify TCRbeta CDR3 regions from genomic DNA. In the paper's pipeline: Within the assay, amplification of reference gene primers was used to estimate how many nucleated cells each sample contained. To quantify the absolute abundance of each unique TCRbeta CDR3 rearrangement, sequence reads were collapsed and filtered. Productive Simpson clonality was computed per sample as the square root of Simpson's diversity index over productive rearrangements. TCRdb's version of the immuneACCESS table is confined to in-frame rearrangements and falls short of the full clone set. An unresolved V gene accounts for under half of the shortfall where checked; the remainder is of unknown origin. V and J calls and clone size follow that table, whereas D and trimming were derived from the DNA. Counted in this sample were roughly 330,000 clones; more than 70% of them appeared once. Around 6% of the sample rests with the top ten.

Another Seattle source contributed samples from volunteer blood donors who had recovered from COVID-19. Whole blood was collected in K2EDTA tubes by collaborating institutions according to the institutions' own protocols. For TCRbeta analysis, collaborators shipped samples as frozen whole blood, isolated PBMCs, or DNA extracted from either of those sample types. The sample was peripheral blood. The chain couples TRBV19 to TRBJ1-5; the D gene is possibly TRBD1, with 5 bases matching. The origin of this receptor is a man between 18 and 35 years old who had recovered from COVID-19. The CDR3 protein is CARPEIQDSNQPQHF. The DNA sequence is as follows: TGTGCCAGGCCGGAGATACAGGATAGCAATCAGCCCCAGCATTTT.